The 18 T cell receptor beta chains given below trace back to one sample, sequenced in a study of T cell changes during pregnancy in multiple sclerosis. The repertoire was sequenced with immunoSEQ multiplex PCR; TCRdb's copy has only in-frame clones and lacks some. The sample comprises about 51,000 clones, roughly 92% of which are singletons, and 0.6% to 0.75% rests with the top ten. The specimen was CD4+ T cells from peripheral blood mononuclear cells, collected in the third trimester of pregnancy. The receptors were gathered from a female donor with multiple sclerosis, enrolled in a pregnancy study.

The V and J genes are TRBV2 and TRBJ1-1; D perhaps matches TRBD1 (6 bases). The ends were cut back, 5 bases at V and 0 bases at J, with 16 bases in the middle. Germline V gives CDR1 SNHLY, CDR2 FYNNEI. CDR3 length: 16 residues. The CDR3 coding sequence is TGTGCCAGCAGTTCTCCAGGCGGGGGCATGAACACTGAAGCTTTCTTT. This encodes CASSSPGGGMNTEAFF. Full variable domain (outside the CDR3, taken from reference TRBV2 and TRBJ1-1): EPEVTQTPSHQVTQMGQEVILRCVPISNHLYFYWYRQILGQKVEFLVSFYNNEISEKSEIFDDQFSVERPDGSNFTLKIRSTKLEDSAMYFCASSSPGGGMNTEAFFGQGTRLTVV.

This rearrangement joins TRBV28 to TRBJ1-5, with 10 positions matching TRBD1. The CDR3 spans 17 residues. From germline, CDR1 is MDHEN and CDR2 SYDVKM. V lost 5 bases and J lost 2; bases outside the gene matches: 9. The CDR3 reads CASSPWTGGGGNQPQHF. The CDR3 region has the DNA TGTGCCAGCAGTCCGTGGACAGGGGGAGGGGGCAATCAGCCCCAGCATTTT.

The chain is built from TRBV6-6 and TRBJ2-1; D uncertain. This CDR3 comprises 14 residues. V lost 0 bases, J lost 5 bases, and 8 bases lay in between. The germline gives CDR1 MNHNY, CDR2 SVGAGI (reference sequence). CDR3 loop: CASSYSRSDNEQFF. Here the CDR3 DNA reads TGTGCCAGCAGTTACTCTCGGTCGGACAATGAGCAGTTCTTC.

The CDR3 nucleotides are TGCGCCAGCAGCACAGGGACATGGGACGAGCAGTACTTC. Translating it yields CASSTGTWDEQYF. This chain links TRBV5-1 with TRBJ2-7; a weak D match, TRBD1 (6 bases). V lost 4 bases and J lost 5, with 13 bases in between. Germline V lookup: CDR1 SGHRS, CDR2 YFSETQ. This CDR3 comprises 13 residues.

This sequence joins TRBV11-2 and TRBJ2-5; maybe TRBD1 (6 bases). Germline assignment: CDR1 SGHAT and CDR2 FQNNGV. The V end lost 5 bases, the J end lost 6 bases, and 16 bases lay between the germline ends. This CDR3 is built from 14 residues. The CDR3 loop is CASSPSNRVKTQYF. CDR3 in DNA: TGTGCCAGCAGCCCTTCTAACAGGGTGAAGACCCAGTACTTC.

This chain links TRBV2 with TRBJ1-4, with 9 bases that match TRBD1. CDR1 SNHLY and CDR2 FYNNEI come from the germline V gene. The CDR3 is made up of 15 amino acids. The V and J ends lost 6 bases and 7 bases, in that order; junction bases with no gene match: 9. The CDR3 sequence is CASRKQGAISEKLFF. The CDR3 region has the DNA TGTGCCAGCAGGAAACAGGGGGCGATATCTGAAAAACTGTTTTTT.

CDR3 protein: CASRPREGSGYGYTF. The CDR3 DNA follows: TGCGCCAGCAGGCCCAGAGAGGGAAGCGGCTATGGCTACACCTTC. J is TRBJ1-2 and V is TRBV5-1; the D is unclear. The CDR3 spans 15 residues. V dropped 5 bases and J dropped 4 bases, with 18 bases sitting between them. Germline V gene sequence: CDR1 SGHRS, CDR2 YFSETQ.

The V gene is TRBV5-5, the J gene TRBJ2-3; the match to TRBD2 covers 8 bases. V gave up 1 base and J gave up 0 bases; unmatched junction bases: 4. CDR3 length equals 16 residues. From germline, CDR1 is SGHKS and CDR2 YYEKEE (reference sequence). The CDR3 loop is CASSLLAGSSTDTQYF. The DNA of the CDR3 is TGTGCCAGCAGCTTGCTAGCGGGTTCTAGCACAGATACGCAGTATTTT.

Written as DNA, the CDR3 is TGTGCCACCCGACAGGGGTCCTACAATGAGCAGTTCTTC. It specifies CATRQGSYNEQFF. This sequence joins TRBV5-4 and TRBJ2-1; 8 positions match TRBD1. V lost 9 bases, J lost 1 base, and 3 bases stayed unmatched. CDR3 size: 13 residues. Looked up from germline, CDR1 is SGHNT and CDR2 is YYREEE (reference sequence).

This chain links TRBV5-1 with TRBJ2-3, with D tentatively TRBD2 (6 bases). CDR3 length: 19 amino acids. Germline-derived CDR1 and CDR2 are SGHRS and YFSETQ. Trimming removed 2 bases at V and 2 bases at J, with 24 bases between. In nucleotides, the CDR3 is TGCGCCAGCAGCTTCATTCCCCCCAGCGGCCGGGGGACCACAGATACGCAGTATTTT. This encodes CASSFIPPSGRGTTDTQYF. The full variable domain, its missing parts supplied by reference TRBV5-1 and TRBJ2-3, is KAGVTQTPRYLIKTRGQQVTLSCSPISGHRSVSWYQQTPGQGLQFLFEYFSETQRNKGNFPGRFSGRQFSNSRSEMNVSTLELGDSALYLCASSFIPPSGRGTTDTQYFGPGTRLTVL.

The genes are TRBV19 and TRBJ2-7, with D perhaps matching TRBD1 (5 bases). The CDR3 is 14 residues long. V was shortened by 3 bases and J by 3 bases, with 12 bases between the two germline ends. Germline CDR1 LNHDA, CDR2 SQIVND (reference sequence). CDR3 amino acids: CASSIVGRGYEQYF. The CDR3 bases are TGTGCCAGTAGTATCGTGGGGCGCGGCTACGAGCAGTACTTC.

The V call is TRBV7-2, the J call TRBJ1-1; D remains unclear. The CDR3 runs 13 residues. V was trimmed by 7 bases and J by 0 bases, leaving 9 bases between them. The V gene's germline CDR1 is SGHTA and CDR2 FQGNSA. CDR3 DNA: TGTGCCAGCACCGTCTATATGAACACTGAAGCTTTCTTT. As protein: CASTVYMNTEAFF.

This chain links TRBV5-6 with TRBJ2-1; the D is unclear. There are 13 residues in the CDR3. Germline V gene lookup returns CDR1 SGHDT and CDR2 YYEEEE. V dropped 0 bases and J dropped 8 bases, with 9 bases sitting between them. CDR3 region: CASSLASIDEQFF. The CDR3 coding sequence is TGTGCCAGCAGCTTGGCTAGTATCGATGAGCAGTTCTTC.

The chain is built from TRBV28 and TRBJ2-3; TRBD2 aligns across 10 bases. The CDR3 has 17 amino acids. The V segment lost 10 bases and the J segment 2 bases; nucleotides outside the gene matches: 15. Germline lookup yields CDR1 MDHEN and CDR2 SYDVKM. The CDR3 sequence: CATWKAGGPRITDTQYF. DNA for the CDR3: TGTGCCACCTGGAAAGCGGGAGGGCCTCGAATCACAGATACGCAGTATTTT.

Details on this clone: One end of the junction fails to match germline, which may point to a read error. V is TRBV7-2 and J is TRBJ2-7; 7 bases fit TRBD1. CDR3 length: 13 amino acids. Looked up from germline, CDR1 is SGHTA and CDR2 is FQGNSA. CDR3 nucleotides: TGTGCCAGCAGCTTAAGGACAGGCTACCAGCAGTACTTC. This sequence encodes CASSLRTGYQQYF.

The V and J genes are TRBV11-3 and TRBJ2-1; 7 bases agree with TRBD2. This CDR3 is 15 amino acids long. Germline V lookup: CDR1 SGHNT, CDR2 YENEEA. V lost 5 bases and J lost 5; bases outside the gene matches: 9. CDR3 sequence (DNA): TGTGCCAGCAGCCCCGGGGGGACCAGGAACAATGAGCAGTTCTTC. Protein sequence: CASSPGGTRNNEQFF.

The chain employs TRBV5-1 and TRBJ2-2, with 7 positions matching TRBD1. Unmatched junction bases numbered 3, after V lost 1 base and J lost 6 bases. Germline CDR1 is SGHRS and CDR2 is YFSETQ. This CDR3 contains 14 residues. The CDR3 bases are TGCGCCAGCAGCTTGAGCCAGGGGGCCGGGGAGCTGTTTTTT. Protein sequence: CASSLSQGAGELFF.

Here the CDR3 reads CASTGINYGYTF. In DNA, the CDR3 is TGTGCCAGCACCGGGATTAACTATGGCTACACCTTC. This chain connects TRBV2 to TRBJ1-2; D unresolved. The CDR3 is 12 amino acids. Germline CDR1 is SNHLY and CDR2 is FYNNEI. Trimming took off 7 bases at V and 1 base at J, with 7 bases between the two ends.